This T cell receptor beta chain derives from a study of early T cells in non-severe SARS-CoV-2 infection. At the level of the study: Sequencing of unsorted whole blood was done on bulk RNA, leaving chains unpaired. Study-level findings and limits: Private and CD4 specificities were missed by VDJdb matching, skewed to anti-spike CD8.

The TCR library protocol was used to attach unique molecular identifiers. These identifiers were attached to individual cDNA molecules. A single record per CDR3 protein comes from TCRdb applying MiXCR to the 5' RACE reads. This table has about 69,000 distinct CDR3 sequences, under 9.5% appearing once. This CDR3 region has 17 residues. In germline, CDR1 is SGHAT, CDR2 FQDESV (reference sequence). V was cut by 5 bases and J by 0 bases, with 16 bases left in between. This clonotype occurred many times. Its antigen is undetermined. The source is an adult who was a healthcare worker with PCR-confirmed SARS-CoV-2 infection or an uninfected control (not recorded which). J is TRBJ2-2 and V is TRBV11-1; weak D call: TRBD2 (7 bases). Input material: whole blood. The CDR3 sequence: CASSPGLRGPNTGELFF. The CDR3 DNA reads TGTGCCAGCAGCCCAGGACTGCGGGGGCCGAACACCGGGGAGCTGTTTTTT. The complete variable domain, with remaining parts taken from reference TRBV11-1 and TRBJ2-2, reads EAEVAQSPRYKITEKSQAVAFWCDPISGHATLYWYRQILGQGPELLVQFQDESVVDDSQLPKDRFSAERLKGVDSTLKIQPAELGDSAMYLCASSPGLRGPNTGELFFGEGSRLTVL.